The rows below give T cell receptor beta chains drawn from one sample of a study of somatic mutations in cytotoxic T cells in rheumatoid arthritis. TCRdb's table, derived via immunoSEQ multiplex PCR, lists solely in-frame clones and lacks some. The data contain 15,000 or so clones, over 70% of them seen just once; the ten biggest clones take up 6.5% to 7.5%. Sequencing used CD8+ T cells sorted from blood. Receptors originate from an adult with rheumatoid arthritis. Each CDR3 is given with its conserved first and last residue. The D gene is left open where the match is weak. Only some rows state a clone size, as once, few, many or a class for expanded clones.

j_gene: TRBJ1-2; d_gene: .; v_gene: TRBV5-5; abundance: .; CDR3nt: TGTGCCAGCAGCTTGTTGAGGGAGGGGCGCGGCTATGGCTACACCTTC; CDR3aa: CASSLLREGRGYGYTF
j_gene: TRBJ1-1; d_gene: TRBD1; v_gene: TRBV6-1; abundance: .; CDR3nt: TGTGCCAGCAGTGAAGACCGGACAGGGGGGTCCGAAGCTTTCTTT; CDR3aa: CASSEDRTGGSEAFF
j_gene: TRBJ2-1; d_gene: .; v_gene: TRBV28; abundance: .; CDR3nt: TGTGCCAGTATTAAGGCTGGGGGCAATGAGCAGTTCTTC; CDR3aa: CASIKAGGNEQFF
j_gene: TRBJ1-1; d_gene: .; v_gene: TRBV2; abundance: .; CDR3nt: TGTGCCAGCAGTCGGGACGGGTTCACTGAAGCTTTCTTT; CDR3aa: CASSRDGFTEAFF
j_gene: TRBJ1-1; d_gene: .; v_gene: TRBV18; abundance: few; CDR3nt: TGTGCCAGCTCACCAGTGGGGGGGAACACTGAAGCTTTCTTT; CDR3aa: CASSPVGGNTEAFF
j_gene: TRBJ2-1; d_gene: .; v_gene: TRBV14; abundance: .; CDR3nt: TGTGCCAGCAGCCAGACCGGACCCAATGAGCAGTTCTTC; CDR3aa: CASSQTGPNEQFF
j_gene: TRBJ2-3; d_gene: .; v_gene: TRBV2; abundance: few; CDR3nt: TGTGCCAGCTGGACAGCCAGGAAGGCAGATACGCAGTATTTT; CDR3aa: CASWTARKADTQYF
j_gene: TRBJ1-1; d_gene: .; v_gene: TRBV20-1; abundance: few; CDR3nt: TGCAGTGCCTGGAAACGCACTGAAGCTTTCTTT; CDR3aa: CSAWKRTEAFF
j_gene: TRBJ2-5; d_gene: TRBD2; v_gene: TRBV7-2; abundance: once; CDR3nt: TGTGCCAGCAGCCCCTACTGGCGGCGGGAGGGCCCCCGAGAGACCCAGTACTTC; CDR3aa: CASSPYWRREGPRETQYF
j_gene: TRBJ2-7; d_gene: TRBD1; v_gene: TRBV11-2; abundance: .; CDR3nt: TGTGCCAGCAGCCTAAGTACAGGGGCCGGCTACGAGCAGTACTTC; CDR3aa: CASSLSTGAGYEQYF
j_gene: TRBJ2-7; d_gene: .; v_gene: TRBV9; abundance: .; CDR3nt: TGTGCCAGCAGCGCGACCGGGACACCCTACGAGCAGTACTTC; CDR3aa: CASSATGTPYEQYF
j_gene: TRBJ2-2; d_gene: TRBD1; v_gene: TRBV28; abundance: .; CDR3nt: TGTGCCAGCAGTTCGACAGGGACCAGGACCGGGGAGCTGTTTTTT; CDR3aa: CASSSTGTRTGELFF
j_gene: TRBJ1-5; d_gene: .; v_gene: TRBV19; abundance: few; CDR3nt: TGTGCCAGTAGTATTGCGGAAGGGAGCAATCAGCCCCAGCATTTT; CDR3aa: CASSIAEGSNQPQHF
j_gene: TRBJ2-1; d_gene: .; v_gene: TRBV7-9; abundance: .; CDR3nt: TGTGCCAGCAGCAACAGAGAGAGCTCCTACAATGAGCAGTTCTTC; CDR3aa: CASSNRESSYNEQFF
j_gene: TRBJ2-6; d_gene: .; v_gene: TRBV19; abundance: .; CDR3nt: TGTGCCGCCTCCCTCTCTGGGGCCAACGTCCTGACTTTC; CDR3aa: CAASLSGANVLTF
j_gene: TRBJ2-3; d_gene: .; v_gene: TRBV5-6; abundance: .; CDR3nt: TGTGCCAGCAGCTTGGGGGCTACGCAGTATTTT; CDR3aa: CASSLGATQYF
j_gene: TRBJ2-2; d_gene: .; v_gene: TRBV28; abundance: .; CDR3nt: TGTGCCAGCAGTTTACAGAGTACGAACACCGGGGAGCTGTTTTTT; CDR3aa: CASSLQSTNTGELFF
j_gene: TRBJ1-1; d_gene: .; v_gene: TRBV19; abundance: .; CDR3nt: TGTGCCAGTAGTATATCGGGCAGGAACACTGAAGCTTTCTTT; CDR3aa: CASSISGRNTEAFF
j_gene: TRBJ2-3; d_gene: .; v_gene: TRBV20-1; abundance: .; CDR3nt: TGCAGTGCTACCACAGATACGCAGTATTTT; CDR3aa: CSATTDTQYF
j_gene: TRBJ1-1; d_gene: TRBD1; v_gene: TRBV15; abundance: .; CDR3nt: TGTGCCACCAGCCCGGACAGGAGGAACACTGAAGCTTTCTTT; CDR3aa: CATSPDRRNTEAFF
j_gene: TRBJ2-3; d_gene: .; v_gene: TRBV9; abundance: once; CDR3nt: TGTGCCAGCAGCGCAAACCCGGGACACTATACGCAGTATTTT; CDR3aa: CASSANPGHYTQYF
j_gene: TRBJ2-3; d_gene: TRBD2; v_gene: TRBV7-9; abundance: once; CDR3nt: TGTGCCAGCAGCTTCGCGGGAGGGCCCCCAGATACGCAGTATTTT; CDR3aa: CASSFAGGPPDTQYF
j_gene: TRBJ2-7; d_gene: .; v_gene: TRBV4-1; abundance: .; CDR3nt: TGCGCCAGCAGCCAAGATCCAGGGACATACTTTTACGAGCAGTACTTC; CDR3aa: CASSQDPGTYFYEQYF
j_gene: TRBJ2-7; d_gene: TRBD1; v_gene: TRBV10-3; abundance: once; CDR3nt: TGTGCCATCAGTGAACAGGGGGCCTCAGGAGAGTACGAGCAGTACTTC; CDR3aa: CAISEQGASGEYEQYF
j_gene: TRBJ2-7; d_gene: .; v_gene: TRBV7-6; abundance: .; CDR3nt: TGTGCCAGCAGCTTAGGCACCTACGAGCAGTACTTC; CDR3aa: CASSLGTYEQYF
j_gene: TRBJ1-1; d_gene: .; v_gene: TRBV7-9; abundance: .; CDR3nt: TGTGCCAGCAGCTTATCAATCACTGAAGCTTTCTTT; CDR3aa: CASSLSITEAFF
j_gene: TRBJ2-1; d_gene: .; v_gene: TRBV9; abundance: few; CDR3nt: TGTGCCAGCAGCGCAAGACTAGTTTCTGAGCAGTTCTTC; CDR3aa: CASSARLVSEQFF
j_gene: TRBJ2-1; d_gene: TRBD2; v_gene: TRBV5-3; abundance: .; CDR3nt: TGTGCCAGAAGCTCCGGTCCCGGGACTAGCGGGGGGGCTCTTAATGAGCAGTTCTTC; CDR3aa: CARSSGPGTSGGALNEQFF
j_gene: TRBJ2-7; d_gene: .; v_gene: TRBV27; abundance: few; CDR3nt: TGTGCCAGCAGTTTCTCGGGGACGAACTCCTACGAGCAGTACTTC; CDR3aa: CASSFSGTNSYEQYF
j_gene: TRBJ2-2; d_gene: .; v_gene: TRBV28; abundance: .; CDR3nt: TGTGCCAGCAGTTTCACAGCCGGGGAGCTGTTTTTT; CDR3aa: CASSFTAGELFF
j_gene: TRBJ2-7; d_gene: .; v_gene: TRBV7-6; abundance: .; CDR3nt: TGTGCCAGCAGCTTAGCCGACAGCTACGAGCAGTACTTC; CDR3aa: CASSLADSYEQYF
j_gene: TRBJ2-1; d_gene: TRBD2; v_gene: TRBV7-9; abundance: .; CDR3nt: TGTGCCAGCAGCCTTAGCGGGAGCTCCTACAATGAGCAGTTCTTC; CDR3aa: CASSLSGSSYNEQFF
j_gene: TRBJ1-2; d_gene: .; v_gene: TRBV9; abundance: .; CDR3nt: TGTGCCAGCAGCGTTTCAGGGTTTGGGGTCTATGGCTACACCTTC; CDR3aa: CASSVSGFGVYGYTF
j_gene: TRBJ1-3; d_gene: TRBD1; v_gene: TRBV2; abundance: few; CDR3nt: TGTGCCAGCAGTGTGGAGGGGGCAGGAGGAAACACCATATATTTT; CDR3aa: CASSVEGAGGNTIYF
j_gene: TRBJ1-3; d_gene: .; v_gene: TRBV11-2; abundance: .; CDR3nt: TGTGCCAGCAGCTCCCGAGTAACTGGAAACACCATATATTTT; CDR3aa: CASSSRVTGNTIYF
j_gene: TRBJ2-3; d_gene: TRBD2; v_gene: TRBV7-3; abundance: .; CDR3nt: TGTGCCAGCAGCTTAGTCGGGGGGGGAGATACGCAGTATTTT; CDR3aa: CASSLVGGGDTQYF
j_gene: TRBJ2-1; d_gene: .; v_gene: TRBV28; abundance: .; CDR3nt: TGTGCCAGCAGTCTCCTCGGGGGTTACAATGAGCAGTTCTTC; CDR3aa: CASSLLGGYNEQFF
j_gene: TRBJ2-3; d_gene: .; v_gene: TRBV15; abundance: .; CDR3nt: TGTGCCACCAGCAGCGGGGACGCAGATACGCAGTATTTT; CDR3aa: CATSSGDADTQYF
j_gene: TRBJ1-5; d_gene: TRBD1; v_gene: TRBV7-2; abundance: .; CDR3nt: TGTGCCAGCAGCTTGAGCCGGACAGGCCTGGTGGATTTT; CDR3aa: CASSLSRTGLVDF
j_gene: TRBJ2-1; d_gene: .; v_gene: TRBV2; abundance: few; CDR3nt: TGTGCCAGCAGTCCCCCGGCAGGGGCAGAGGAGCAGTTCTTC; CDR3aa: CASSPPAGAEEQFF
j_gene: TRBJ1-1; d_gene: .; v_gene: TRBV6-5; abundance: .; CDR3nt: TGTGCCAGCAGTTACCTCAGGGTATCGAGGGGGACTGAAGCTTTCTTT; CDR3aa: CASSYLRVSRGTEAFF
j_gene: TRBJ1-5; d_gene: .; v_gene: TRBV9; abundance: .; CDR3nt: TGTGCCAGCAGCCGTAGCGGGGTTAGCAATCAGCCCCAGCATTTT; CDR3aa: CASSRSGVSNQPQHF
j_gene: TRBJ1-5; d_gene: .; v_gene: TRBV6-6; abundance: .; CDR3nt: TGTGCCAGCAGTTACCGGTCGGGACACCAAAATCAGCCCCAGCATTTT; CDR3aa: CASSYRSGHQNQPQHF
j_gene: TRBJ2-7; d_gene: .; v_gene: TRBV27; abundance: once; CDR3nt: TGTGCCAGCAGTTTAGACGGGATTAATTACGAGCAGTACTTC; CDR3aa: CASSLDGINYEQYF
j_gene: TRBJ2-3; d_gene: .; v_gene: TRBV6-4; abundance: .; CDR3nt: TGTGCCAGCAGTGACTCGTTTAACTATCCAGATACGCAGTATTTT; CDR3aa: CASSDSFNYPDTQYF
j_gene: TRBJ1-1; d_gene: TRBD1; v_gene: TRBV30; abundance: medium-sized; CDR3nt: TGTGCCTGGAGTGTACGCAGGGGGGTGAACACTGAAGCTTTCTTT; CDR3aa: CAWSVRRGVNTEAFF
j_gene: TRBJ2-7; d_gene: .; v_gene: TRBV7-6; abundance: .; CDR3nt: TGTGCCAGCGAAGCAATTAGTAAGCAGTACTTC; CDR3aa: CASEAISKQYF
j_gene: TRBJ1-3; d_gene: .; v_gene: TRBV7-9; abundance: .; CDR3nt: TGTGCCAGCAGCTTTGTTTCTGGAAACACCATATATTTT; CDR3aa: CASSFVSGNTIYF
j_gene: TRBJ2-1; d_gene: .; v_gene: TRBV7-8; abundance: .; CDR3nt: TGTGCCAGCACCCATGGGGTCGGCAGCTACAATGAGCAGTTCTTC; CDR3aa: CASTHGVGSYNEQFF
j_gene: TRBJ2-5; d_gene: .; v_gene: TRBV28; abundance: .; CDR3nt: TGTGCCAGCAGTTTTGAGGTTCGGCAAGAGACCCAGTACTTC; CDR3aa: CASSFEVRQETQYF